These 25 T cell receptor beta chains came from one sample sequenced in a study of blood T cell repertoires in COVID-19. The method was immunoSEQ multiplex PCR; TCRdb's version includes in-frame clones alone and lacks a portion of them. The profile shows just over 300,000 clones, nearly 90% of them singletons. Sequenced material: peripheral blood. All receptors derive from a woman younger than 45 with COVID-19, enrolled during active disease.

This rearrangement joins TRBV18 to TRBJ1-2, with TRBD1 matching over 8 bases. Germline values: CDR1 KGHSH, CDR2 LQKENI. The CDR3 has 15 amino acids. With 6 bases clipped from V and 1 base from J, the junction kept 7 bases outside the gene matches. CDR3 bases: TGTGCCAGCTCCCCTGGGACAGGTGGTAACTATGGCTACACCTTC. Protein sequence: CASSPGTGGNYGYTF.

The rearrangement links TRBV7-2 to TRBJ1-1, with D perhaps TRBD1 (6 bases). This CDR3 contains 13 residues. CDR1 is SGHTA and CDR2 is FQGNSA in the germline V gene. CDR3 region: CAARFEGQTKAFF. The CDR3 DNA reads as TGTGCTGCCCGCTTCGAAGGACAGACTAAAGCTTTCTTT.

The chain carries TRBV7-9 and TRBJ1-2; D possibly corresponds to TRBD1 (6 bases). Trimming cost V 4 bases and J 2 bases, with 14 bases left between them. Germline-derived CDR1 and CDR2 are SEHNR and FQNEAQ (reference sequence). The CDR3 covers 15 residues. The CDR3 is CASSSTRGPNYGYTF. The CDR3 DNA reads TGTGCCAGCAGCTCTACCAGGGGACCAAACTATGGCTACACCTTC.

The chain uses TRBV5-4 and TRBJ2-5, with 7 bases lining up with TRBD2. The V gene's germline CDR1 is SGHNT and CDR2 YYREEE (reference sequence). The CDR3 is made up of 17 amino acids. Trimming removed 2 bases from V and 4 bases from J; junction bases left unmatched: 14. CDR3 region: CASSFSASGTPRETQYF. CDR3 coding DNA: TGTGCCAGCAGCTTCTCTGCAAGCGGGACCCCTCGAGAGACCCAGTACTTC.

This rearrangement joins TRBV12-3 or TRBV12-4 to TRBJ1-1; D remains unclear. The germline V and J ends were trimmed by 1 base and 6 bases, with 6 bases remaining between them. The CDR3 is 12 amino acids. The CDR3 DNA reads TGTGCCAGCAGTTTAGTCAGTTCTGAAGCTTTCTTT. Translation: CASSLVSSEAFF.

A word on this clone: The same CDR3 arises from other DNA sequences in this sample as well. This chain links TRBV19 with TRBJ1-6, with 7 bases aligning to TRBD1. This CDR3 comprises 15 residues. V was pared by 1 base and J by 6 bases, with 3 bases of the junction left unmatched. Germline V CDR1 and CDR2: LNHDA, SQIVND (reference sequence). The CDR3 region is CASSIGYRGNSPLHF. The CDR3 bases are TGTGCCAGTAGTATAGGCTACAGGGGTAATTCACCCCTCCACTTT.

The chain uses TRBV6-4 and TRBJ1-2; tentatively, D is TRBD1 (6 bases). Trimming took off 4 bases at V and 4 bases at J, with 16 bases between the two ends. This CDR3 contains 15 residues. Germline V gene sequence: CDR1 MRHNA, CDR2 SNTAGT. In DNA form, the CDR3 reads TGTGCCAGCAGTGGCCGGGCGGGGGCGGCCTATGGCTACACCTTC. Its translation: CASSGRAGAAYGYTF.

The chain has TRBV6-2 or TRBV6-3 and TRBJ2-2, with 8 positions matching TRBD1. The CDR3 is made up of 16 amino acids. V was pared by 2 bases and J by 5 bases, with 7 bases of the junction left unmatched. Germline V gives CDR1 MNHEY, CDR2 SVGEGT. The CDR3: CASSYGRGRETGELFF. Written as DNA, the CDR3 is TGTGCCAGCAGTTACGGCAGGGGGCGAGAGACCGGGGAGCTGTTTTTT.

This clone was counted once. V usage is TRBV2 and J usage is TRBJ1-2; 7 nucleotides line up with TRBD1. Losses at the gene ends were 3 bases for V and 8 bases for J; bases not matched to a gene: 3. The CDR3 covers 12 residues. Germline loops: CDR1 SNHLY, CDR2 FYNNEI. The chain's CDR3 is CASSDQGGGYTF. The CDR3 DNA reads TGTGCCAGCAGTGATCAAGGGGGCGGCTACACCTTC.

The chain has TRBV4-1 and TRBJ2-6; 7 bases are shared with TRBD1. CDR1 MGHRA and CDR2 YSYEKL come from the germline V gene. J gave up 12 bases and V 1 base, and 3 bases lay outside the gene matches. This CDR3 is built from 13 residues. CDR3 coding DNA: TGCGCCAGCAGCCAAGTACAGGGGTCCGTCCTGACTTTC. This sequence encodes CASSQVQGSVLTF.

The CDR3 DNA reads as TGCGCCAGCAGTGAACAGGGGATGGACACTGAAGCTTTCTTT. This translates into CASSEQGMDTEAFF. The chain recombines TRBV10-1 with TRBJ1-1; TRBD1 matches 7 bases. Germline lookup yields CDR1 WNHNN and CDR2 SYGVQD (reference sequence). This CDR3 is 14 amino acids long. Trimming removed 3 bases from V and 3 bases from J; junction bases left unmatched: 4.

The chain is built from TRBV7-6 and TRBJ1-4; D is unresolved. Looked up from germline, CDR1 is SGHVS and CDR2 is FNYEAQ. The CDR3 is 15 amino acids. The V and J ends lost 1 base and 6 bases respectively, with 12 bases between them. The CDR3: CASSLVGGSDEKLFF. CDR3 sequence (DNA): TGTGCCAGCAGCTTAGTCGGAGGGTCTGATGAAAAACTGTTTTTT. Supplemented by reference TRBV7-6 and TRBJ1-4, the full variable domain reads GAGVSQSPRYKVTKRGQDVALRCDPISGHVSLYWYRQALGQGPEFLTYFNYEAQQDKSGLPNDRFSAERPEGSISTLTIQRTEQRDSAMYRCASSLVGGSDEKLFFGSGTQLSVL.

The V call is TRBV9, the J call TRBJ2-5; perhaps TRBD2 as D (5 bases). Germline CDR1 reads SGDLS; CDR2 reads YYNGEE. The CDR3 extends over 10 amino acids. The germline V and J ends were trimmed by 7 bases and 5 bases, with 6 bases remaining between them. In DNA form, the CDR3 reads TGTGCCAGCTCGGGGGAGACCCAGTACTTC. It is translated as CASSGETQYF.

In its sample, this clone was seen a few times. The CDR3 bases are TGTGCCAGCGGAGCCTCGACAGGGATTGACTACGAGCAGTACGTC. Its translation: CASGASTGIDYEQYV. J is TRBJ2-7 and V is TRBV7-2; 7 bases are a match to TRBD1. Germline assignment: CDR1 SGHTA and CDR2 FQGNSA. This CDR3 comprises 15 residues. Germline trimming cut 8 bases from V and 3 bases from J; bases unmatched to any gene: 13.

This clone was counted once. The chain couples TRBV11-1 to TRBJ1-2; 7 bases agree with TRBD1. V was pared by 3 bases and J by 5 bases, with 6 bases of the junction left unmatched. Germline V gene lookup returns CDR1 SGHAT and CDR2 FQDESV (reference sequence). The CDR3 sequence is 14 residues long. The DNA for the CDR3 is TGTGCCAGCAGCTTGGCCGGGACAGCATATGGCTACACCTTC. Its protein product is CASSLAGTAYGYTF.

The CDR3 sequence is CASSQSPGYQPQHF. In nucleotides, the CDR3 is TGCGCCAGCAGCCAATCACCAGGGTATCAGCCCCAGCATTTT. The V call is TRBV4-1, the J call TRBJ1-5; D is perhaps TRBD1 (5 bases). The CDR3 consists of 14 residues. Germline V CDR1 and CDR2: MGHRA, YSYEKL. V dropped 2 bases and J dropped 5 bases, with 10 bases sitting between them.

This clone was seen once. CDR3 DNA: TGTGCCAGCTCACCAGAGTTGTACACTGAAGCTTTCTTT. This sequence encodes CASSPELYTEAFF. The rearrangement joins TRBV18 to TRBJ1-1, with D uncertain. The germline V gene has CDR1 KGHSH and CDR2 LQKENI. The CDR3 runs to 13 residues. V lost 2 bases, J lost 3 bases, and 7 bases lay in between. Complete variable domain (other parts from reference TRBV18 and TRBJ1-1): NAGVMQNPRHLVRRRGQEARLRCSPMKGHSHVYWYRQLPEEGLKFMVYLQKENIIDESGMPKERFSAEFPKEGPSILRIQQVVRGDSAAYFCASSPELYTEAFFGQGTRLTVV.

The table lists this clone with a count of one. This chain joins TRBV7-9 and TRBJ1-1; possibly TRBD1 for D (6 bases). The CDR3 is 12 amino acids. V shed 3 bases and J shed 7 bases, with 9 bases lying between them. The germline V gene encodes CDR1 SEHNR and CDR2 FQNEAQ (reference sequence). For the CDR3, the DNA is TGTGCCAGCAGCTTGTTGACAGGTGAAGCTTTCTTT. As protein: CASSLLTGEAFF.

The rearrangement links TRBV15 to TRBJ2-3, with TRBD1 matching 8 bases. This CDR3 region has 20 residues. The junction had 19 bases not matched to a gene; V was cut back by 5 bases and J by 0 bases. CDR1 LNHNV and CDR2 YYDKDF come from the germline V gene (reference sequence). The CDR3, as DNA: TGTGCCACCAGCGGCCGAGGAGCCGACTACAGGGGGACTAGCACAGATACGCAGTATTTT. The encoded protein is CATSGRGADYRGTSTDTQYF.

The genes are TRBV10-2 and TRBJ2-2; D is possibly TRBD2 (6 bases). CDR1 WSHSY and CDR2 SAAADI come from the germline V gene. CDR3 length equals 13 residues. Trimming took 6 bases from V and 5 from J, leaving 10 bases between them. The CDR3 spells CASSSTRTGELFF. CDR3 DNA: TGCGCCAGCAGCTCGACTAGAACCGGGGAGCTGTTTTTT.

The CDR3 sequence: CAINRGMDTGELFF. The DNA for the CDR3 is TGTGCCATCAATCGGGGGATGGACACCGGGGAGCTGTTTTTT. The V gene is TRBV10-3, the J gene TRBJ2-2; D is possibly TRBD2 (6 bases). The germline gives CDR1 ENHRY, CDR2 SYGVKD. The CDR3 totals 14 residues. V was trimmed by 7 bases and J by 3 bases, leaving 12 bases between them.

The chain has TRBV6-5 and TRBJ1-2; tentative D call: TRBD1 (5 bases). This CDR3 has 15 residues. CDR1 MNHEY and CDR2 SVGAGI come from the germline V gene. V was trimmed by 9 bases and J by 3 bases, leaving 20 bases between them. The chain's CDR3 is CASTPRGRDYYGYTF. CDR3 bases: TGTGCCAGTACTCCTCGGGGTAGGGACTACTATGGCTACACCTTC.

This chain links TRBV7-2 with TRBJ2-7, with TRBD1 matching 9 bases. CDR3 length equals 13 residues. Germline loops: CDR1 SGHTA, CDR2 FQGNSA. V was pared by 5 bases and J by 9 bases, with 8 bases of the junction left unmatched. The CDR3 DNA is TGTGCCAGCAGCACAGGACAGGGGATAACGCAGTACTTC. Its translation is CASSTGQGITQYF.

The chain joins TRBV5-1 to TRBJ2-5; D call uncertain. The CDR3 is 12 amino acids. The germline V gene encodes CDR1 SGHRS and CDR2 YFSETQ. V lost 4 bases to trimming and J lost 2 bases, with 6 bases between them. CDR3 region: CASSLTQETQYF. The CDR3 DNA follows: TGCGCCAGCAGCCTTACTCAAGAGACCCAGTACTTC. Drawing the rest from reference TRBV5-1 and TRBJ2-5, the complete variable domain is KAGVTQTPRYLIKTRGQQVTLSCSPISGHRSVSWYQQTPGQGLQFLFEYFSETQRNKGNFPGRFSGRQFSNSRSEMNVSTLELGDSALYLCASSLTQETQYFGPGTRLLVL.

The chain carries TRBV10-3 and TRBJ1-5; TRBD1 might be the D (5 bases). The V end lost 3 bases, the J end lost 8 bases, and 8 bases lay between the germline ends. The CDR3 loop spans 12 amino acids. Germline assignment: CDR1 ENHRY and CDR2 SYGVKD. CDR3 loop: CAISDWGEPQHF. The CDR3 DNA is TGTGCCATCAGTGATTGGGGGGAGCCCCAGCATTTT.